This T cell receptor beta chain was sequenced during a study of PD-1 blockade in mismatch repair-deficient tumors (TCRdb year 2017). Some background on the complete study: The trial enrolled under 90 consecutive patients with about twelve mismatch repair-deficient cancer types between September 2013 and 2016, all previously treated and progressing. Deep sequencing of TCR CDR3 regions was used to track tumor-associated T cell clones in peripheral blood of patients responding to PD-1 blockade. Study-level results and caveats: Tumor-resident clones, often undetectable in blood before treatment, expanded rapidly after pembrolizumab and then contracted, generally before radiologic responses.

The V end loses 6 bases and the J end loses 3 bases, and a stretch of 12 bases separates them. Inclusive of the bounding cysteine and phenylalanine, the CDR3 is 13 residues long. Only the CDR3 DNA stays, 39 bases, in frame from base 1. The germline V gene encodes CDR1 MNHGY and CDR2 SVAAGI. Mismatch repair deficiency was established in every enrolled patient by polymerase chain reaction or immunohistochemistry. A few patients who responded to pembrolizumab therapy underwent TCR sequencing. In the phase II trial, pembrolizumab PD-1 blockade was tested prospectively in advanced mismatch repair-deficient cancers, no matter which tissue of origin the cancers came from. Serial peripheral blood T cell samples were collected before and at multiple times after starting PD-1 blockade. Blood sampling time points were reported as weeks after the first dose of pembrolizumab. Library preparation was by the immunoSEQ multiplex PCR assay. This is the immuneACCESS table as TCRdb keeps it, with only in-frame sequences that have V and J called. A part of the clones is gone; compared with another copy, unresolved V genes explain less than half, and the rest is unexplained. This sample lists 50,000 or so clones; 65% to 85% were detected once. The ten largest account for 7% to 8.5% of the sample.

The table lists this clone with a count of one. Its antigen is still unknown. It has no much larger one-base neighbor in the sample; base qualities were not kept. Recombination connected TRBV6-9 to TRBJ2-7; no D gene call is confident. The material sequenced was peripheral blood, taken about 4.5 months after starting pembrolizumab. This sequence was found in an adult with mismatch repair-deficient cancer. The DNA sequence is TGTGCCAGCAGCCCCCCCGGGTTCTACGAGCAGTACTTC. Its amino acids are CASSPPGFYEQYF.